This T cell receptor (beta chain) was obtained from a study of cytomegalovirus exposure and HLA in healthy donors. General study results and limits: Several of the most significant clusters appeared linked to common viral pathogens, based on a later analysis. Presence/absence comparisons presumed near-even sequencing depth among donors. For TCR beta chains, V- and J-gene trimming was later linked to a missense DCLRE1C variant.

This clone was detected only a few times. Its antigen remains unknown. V was pared by 8 bases and J by 4 bases, with 8 bases between. Germline V CDR1 and CDR2: SGHVS, FNYEAQ. This CDR3 spans 11 amino acids. PCR used 60 Vbeta primers and 13 Jbeta primers. Repertoires were generated with immunoSEQ multiplex PCR, while TCRdb's copy carries only in-frame clones and drops some. The sample has under 130,000 clones; approximately 64% are singletons. The specimen sequenced was PBMCs. This rearrangement joins TRBV7-6 to TRBJ1-2; TRBD1 might be the D (6 bases). The TCR was taken from a woman aged 45-65 years in good health and CMV-seronegative. In nucleotides, the CDR3 is TGTGCCAGCGGGGGCTCCTATGGCTACACCTTC. Encoded protein: CASGGSYGYTF. Full variable domain (remainder filled in from reference TRBV7-6 and TRBJ1-2): GAGVSQSPRYKVTKRGQDVALRCDPISGHVSLYWYRQALGQGPEFLTYFNYEAQQDKSGLPNDRFSAERPEGSISTLTIQRTEQRDSAMYRCASGGSYGYTFGSGTRLTVV.